This T cell receptor beta chain is drawn from a study of long-term antiretroviral therapy in people with HIV. General study results and limits: Spans of CDR3 length were tighter for HIV repertoires than for controls.

Survey-level immunoSEQ v3.0 assays were run. TCRdb's table, derived via immunoSEQ multiplex PCR, lists solely in-frame clones and lacks some. The data contain about 25,000 clones, just over 85% of them singletons. The ends were cut back, 6 bases at V and 0 bases at J, with 12 bases in the middle. This CDR3 contains 15 residues. Germline lookup yields CDR1 WSHSY and CDR2 SAAADI. For this clone: Its antigen is unidentified.

The receptor comes from a man aged 50-59 years with HIV. Source: unsorted PBMCs, taken 1.2 years after starting antiretroviral therapy. The chain uses TRBV10-2 and TRBJ2-1; D may match TRBD1 or TRBD2 (6 bases each). The CDR3: CASRGGQFSYNEQFF. CDR3 nucleotides: TGCGCCAGCAGGGGAGGACAGTTCTCCTACAATGAGCAGTTCTTC.